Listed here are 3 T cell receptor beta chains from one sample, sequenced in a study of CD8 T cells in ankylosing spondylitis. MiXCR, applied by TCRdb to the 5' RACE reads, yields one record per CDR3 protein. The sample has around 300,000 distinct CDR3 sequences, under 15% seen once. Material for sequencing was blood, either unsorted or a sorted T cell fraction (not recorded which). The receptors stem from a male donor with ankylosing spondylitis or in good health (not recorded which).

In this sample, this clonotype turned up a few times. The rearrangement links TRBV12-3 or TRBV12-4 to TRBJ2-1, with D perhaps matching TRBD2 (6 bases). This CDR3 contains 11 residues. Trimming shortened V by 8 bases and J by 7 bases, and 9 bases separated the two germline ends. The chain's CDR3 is CASQGTNEQFF. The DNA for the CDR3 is TGTGCCAGCCAAGGGACTAATGAGCAGTTCTTC.

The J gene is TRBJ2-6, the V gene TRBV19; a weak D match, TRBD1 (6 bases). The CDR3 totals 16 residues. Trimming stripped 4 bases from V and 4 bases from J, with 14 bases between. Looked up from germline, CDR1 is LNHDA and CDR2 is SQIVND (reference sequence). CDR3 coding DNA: TGTGCCAGTAGTAGGGGGCGTGGGGCCGGGGCCAACGTCCTGACTTTC. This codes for CASSRGRGAGANVLTF.

DNA for the CDR3: TGTGCCAGCAGCTTAGAGGGGGCGCTGGGAAAAAACATTCAGTACTTC. Its protein product is CASSLEGALGKNIQYF. This chain links TRBV7-9 with TRBJ2-4; TRBD1 matches 7 bases. Germline CDR1 is SEHNR and CDR2 is FQNEAQ (reference sequence). This CDR3 region has 16 residues. V dropped 1 base and J dropped 4; count of bases not matched to a gene: 7.